The rows below give T cell receptor beta chains drawn from one sample of a study of blood T cell repertoires in COVID-19. Clones were read by immunoSEQ multiplex PCR, and TCRdb kept only the in-frame ones, dropping some. The sample has 200,000 or so clones, 80% to 90% seen once. Sequencing was done on a sample of peripheral blood. The source is a woman at least 80 years old with acute or convalescent COVID-19. Each CDR3 is given with its conserved first and last residue. A D gene is named only where the DNA matches it firmly. Clone size appears in some rows only: once, few, many, or a class for an expanded clone.

V gene	J gene	clone size	D gene	CDR3 protein	CDR3 DNA
TRBV30	TRBJ1-1	NA	NA	CAWSVAGMEAFF	TGTGCCTGGAGTGTTGCCGGGATGGAAGCTTTCTTT
TRBV19	TRBJ1-5	NA	TRBD1	CASSALNRGNNQPQHF	TGTGCCAGTAGTGCCCTTAACAGGGGAAACAATCAGCCCCAGCATTTT
TRBV5-1	TRBJ2-5	NA	TRBD2	CASSLGVPRAGLAGRQETQYF	TGCGCCAGCAGCTTGGGAGTCCCCCGAGCGGGACTAGCGGGCCGTCAAGAGACCCAGTACTTC
TRBV19	TRBJ1-3	NA	TRBD1	CASRVTGSPGNTIYF	TGTGCCAGTAGGGTGACAGGGAGTCCTGGAAACACCATATATTTT
TRBV6-2/TRBV6-3	TRBJ2-5	NA	TRBD2	CASSSPGGALETQYF	TGTGCCAGCAGTTCGCCCGGGGGGGCCCTAGAGACCCAGTACTTC
TRBV1	TRBJ1-6	NA	NA	CTSSPPSPGTGDAPDNSPLHF	TGCACCAGCAGCCCACCGAGTCCCGGGACAGGAGACGCGCCAGATAATTCACCCCTCCACTTT
TRBV28	TRBJ1-1	NA	TRBD1	CASRQTGEGTEAFF	TGTGCCAGCAGGCAAACAGGGGAAGGCACTGAAGCTTTCTTT
TRBV5-4	TRBJ1-3	NA	NA	CASSQGAGSGNTIYF	TGTGCCAGCAGTCAGGGTGCGGGGTCTGGAAACACCATATATTTT
TRBV4-3	TRBJ2-2	few	NA	CASSQAASGAFTGLFF	TGCGCCAGCAGCCAAGCGGCGTCAGGGGCCTTCACAGGACTGTTTTTT
TRBV18	TRBJ1-6	NA	NA	CASSPTVDNSPLHF	TGTGCCAGCTCACCAACAGTGGATAATTCACCCCTCCACTTT
TRBV27	TRBJ1-1	NA	NA	CASYPGPGYEAFF	TGTGCCAGCTATCCAGGCCCGGGGTATGAAGCTTTCTTT
TRBV7-3	TRBJ2-1	NA	TRBD2	CASSFGGGGAYEQFF	TGTGCCAGCAGCTTTGGTGGCGGGGGGGCCTATGAGCAGTTCTTC
TRBV11-2	TRBJ2-3	NA	TRBD1	CASSLDRGADTQYF	TGTGCCAGCAGCTTGGACAGGGGGGCAGATACGCAGTATTTT
TRBV6-2/TRBV6-3	TRBJ1-5	NA	NA	CASSQLRTVTDQPQHF	TGTGCCAGCAGTCAACTCCGGACAGTGACAGATCAGCCCCAGCATTTT
TRBV9	TRBJ1-2	NA	NA	CASSVDRTFYGYTF	TGTGCCAGCAGCGTAGATCGGACATTCTATGGCTACACCTTC
TRBV12-3/TRBV12-4	TRBJ1-2	few	NA	CASSQIRGGYTF	TGTGCCAGCAGCCAGATTAGGGGTGGCTACACCTTC
TRBV19	TRBJ2-5	NA	TRBD1	CASSHPQGYETQYF	TGTGCCAGTAGTCACCCACAGGGGTACGAGACCCAGTACTTC
TRBV7-2	TRBJ2-3	NA	TRBD2	CASSQGSGGPSTDTQYF	TGTGCCAGCAGCCAGGGTAGCGGGGGACCTAGCACAGATACGCAGTATTTT
TRBV6-4	TRBJ1-1	NA	NA	CASSLREGAEAFF	TGTGCCAGCAGCCTCAGGGAAGGAGCTGAAGCTTTCTTT
TRBV10-3	TRBJ1-6	NA	NA	CAIARGSESPLHF	TGTGCCATCGCCCGGGGGTCGGAGTCACCCCTCCACTTT
TRBV2	TRBJ2-5	few	TRBD1	CASGGQARLGETQYF	TGTGCCAGCGGGGGACAGGCCAGGCTGGGGGAGACCCAGTACTTC
TRBV7-3	TRBJ1-1	NA	NA	CASSLTSDTEAFF	TGTGCCAGCAGCCTCACAAGCGACACTGAAGCTTTCTTT
TRBV7-2	TRBJ2-2	NA	TRBD2	CASSLSASGGDTGELFF	TGTGCCAGCAGCTTATCTGCTAGCGGGGGTGACACCGGGGAGCTGTTTTTT
TRBV7-2	TRBJ1-6	NA	NA	CASSLLPGKYSPLHF	TGTGCCAGCAGCTTACTCCCAGGGAAGTACTCACCCCTCCACTTT
TRBV6-5	TRBJ1-3	NA	NA	CASYRGTSGNTIYF	TGTGCCAGCTATCGGGGGACTTCTGGAAACACCATATATTTT
TRBV7-2	TRBJ2-5	NA	TRBD2	CASSSGLAGGETQYF	TGTGCCAGCAGCTCCGGACTAGCGGGAGGGGAGACCCAGTACTTC
TRBV5-6	TRBJ2-7	NA	TRBD1	CASSWDSYEQYF	TGTGCCAGCAGCTGGGACAGCTACGAGCAGTACTTC
TRBV6-4	TRBJ2-1	NA	NA	CASSASGMGEQFF	TGTGCCAGCAGCGCTTCAGGGATGGGGGAGCAGTTCTTC
TRBV5-5	TRBJ1-1	NA	NA	CASSLRGADTEAFF	TGTGCCAGCAGCTTAAGGGGTGCGGACACTGAAGCTTTCTTT
TRBV19	TRBJ1-3	NA	TRBD1	CASILRDRGFGNTIYF	TGTGCCAGTATCCTCCGGGACAGGGGGTTTGGAAACACCATATATTTT
TRBV5-6	TRBJ1-5	NA	TRBD1	CASSRGGADQPQHF	TGTGCCAGCAGCAGAGGGGGCGCAGATCAGCCCCAGCATTTT
TRBV6-5	TRBJ1-1	few	TRBD1	CASRGQVVGYTEAFF	TGTGCCAGCAGGGGACAGGTCGTGGGGTACACTGAAGCTTTCTTT
TRBV18	TRBJ2-7	NA	NA	CASSPSSDRSYEQYF	TGTGCCAGCTCACCCTCCTCCGACAGAAGCTACGAGCAGTACTTC
TRBV7-2	TRBJ2-5	NA	TRBD2	CASSAGLAGETQYF	TGTGCCAGCAGCGCGGGACTAGCGGGGGAGACCCAGTACTTC
TRBV4-2	TRBJ2-3	NA	NA	CASSQETGDGDTQYF	TGTGCCAGCAGCCAAGAGACGGGAGATGGGGATACGCAGTATTTT
TRBV9	TRBJ2-1	once	TRBD2	CASSVDPGGHDEQFF	TGTGCCAGCAGCGTAGACCCGGGAGGGCACGATGAGCAGTTCTTC
TRBV7-2	TRBJ1-6	NA	NA	CASRGASSYNSPLHF	TGTGCCAGCAGAGGGGCCAGCTCCTATAATTCACCCCTCCACTTT
TRBV2	TRBJ2-7	NA	TRBD1	CASYGTGEDEQYF	TGTGCCAGCTACGGGACAGGGGAGGACGAGCAGTACTTC
TRBV9	TRBJ2-1	NA	NA	CASSDEVNEQFF	TGTGCCAGCAGCGACGAGGTGAATGAGCAGTTCTTC
TRBV28	TRBJ1-1	NA	NA	CASRRRTDMNTEAFF	TGTGCCAGCAGAAGGCGGACAGATATGAACACTGAAGCTTTCTTT